This TCR beta chain is from a study of cytomegalovirus exposure and HLA in healthy donors. This PCR relied on a set of 60 Vbeta primers and 13 Jbeta primers. Generated by immunoSEQ multiplex PCR, the TCRdb table keeps only in-frame clones and is missing some. The repertoire holds 130,000 or so clones, with over 75% as singletons. Sequenced input: PBMCs. The receptor was derived from a man aged 30 to 39 in good health and CMV-seronegative.

The CDR3 region has the DNA TGTGCCAGCAGTTTATCGGGGGCAGGGGAAAAACTGTTTTTT. Its translation is CASSLSGAGEKLFF. The chain joins TRBV27 to TRBJ1-4; possible D gene TRBD1, 6 bases. The CDR3 has 14 amino acids. Germline CDR1 is MNHEY and CDR2 is SMNVEV (reference sequence). The V gene lost 0 bases and the J gene lost 8 bases, with 10 bases spanning the gap.